This T cell receptor beta chain was obtained from a study of blood T cell repertoires in COVID-19. Study-level background: The United States, Italy and Spain supplied acute and convalescent COVID-19 samples.

Libraries were prepared by immunoSEQ multiplex PCR; TCRdb keeps only in-frame clonotypes and omits some of them. This sample has under 350,000 clones; roughly 86% occur once, and the top ten carry roughly 1.9%. The CDR3 has 15 amino acids. Germline assignment: CDR1 SGHTA and CDR2 FQGNSA. Trimming stripped 2 bases from V and 6 bases from J, with 13 bases between. Recruited during active infection, patients (from Seattle) were subsequently followed longitudinally. Material for sequencing was peripheral blood. The sequence was obtained from a young woman with COVID-19, enrolled during active disease. The chain uses TRBV7-2 and TRBJ2-2; D perhaps matches TRBD1 (6 bases). The CDR3 spells CASSLSQGHAGELFF. In DNA, the CDR3 is TGTGCCAGCAGCTTATCGCAGGGGCACGCCGGGGAGCTGTTTTTT.